Listed here are 32 T cell receptor beta chains from one sample, sequenced in a study of CD8+ T cells in alopecia areata. Reverse transcription of extracted RNA yielded cDNA, which provided the sequencing template. Method: immunoSEQ multiplex PCR; TCRdb's copy keeps in-frame clones and lacks some. The sample includes over 100,000 clones, approximately 48% seen only once; the top ten take about 17%. Sample: CD8+ T cells sorted from blood, taken at week 0. These receptors originate from a human donor with alopecia areata.

The genes are TRBV4-2 and TRBJ1-2; the D gene is possibly TRBD1 (5 bases). Looked up from germline, CDR1 is LGHNA and CDR2 is YNFKEQ. The V gene lost 0 bases and the J gene lost 13 bases, with 27 bases spanning the gap. CDR3 length: 17 amino acids. This CDR3 reads CASSQDALGWGQGVGTF. The CDR3 DNA reads as TGTGCCAGCAGCCAAGATGCCCTCGGGTGGGGTCAGGGCGTCGGCACCTTC.

There are a few counts of this clone. V and J are TRBV6-4 and TRBJ2-3, with TRBD2 matching over 12 bases. V was clipped by 3 bases and J by 5 bases; unmatched bases: 3. This CDR3 has 15 amino acids. Per germline, CDR1 MRHNA and CDR2 SNTAGT. The CDR3 sequence is CASSETSGGIDTQYF. CDR3 bases: TGTGCCAGCAGTGAAACTAGCGGGGGGATAGATACGCAGTATTTT.

CDR3 DNA sequence: TGTGCCAGCTTGAGGGGGTGGACAGCGGATTCACCCCTCCACTTT. Translated: CASLRGWTADSPLHF. The chain is built from TRBV6-7 and TRBJ1-6; D perhaps matches TRBD1 (6 bases). TRBV6-7 is treated as an ORF (open reading frame) with a function not yet certain. The CDR3 spans 15 residues. Trimming stripped 8 bases from V and 8 bases from J, with 19 bases between.

This clone was recorded a few times. The chain has TRBV7-3 and TRBJ2-7, with TRBD2 matching over 9 bases. This CDR3 comprises 15 residues. V lost 5 bases, J lost 3 bases, and 8 bases stayed unmatched. CDR1 and CDR2 (germline): SGHTA, FQGTGA. DNA for the CDR3: TGTGCCAGCAGCCCCGGGGCGGGGGGGTACTACGAGCAGTACTTC. It encodes CASSPGAGGYYEQYF.

The sample holds a few counts of this clone. The chain employs TRBV2 and TRBJ1-1; no definite D call. V was trimmed by 4 bases and J by 0 bases, leaving 15 bases between them. This CDR3 has 16 amino acids. Germline V gives CDR1 SNHLY, CDR2 FYNNEI. The CDR3 here is CASSVTLPALNTEAFF. Here the CDR3 DNA reads TGTGCCAGCAGTGTAACCCTACCGGCCCTGAACACTGAAGCTTTCTTT.

The chain combines TRBV2 with TRBJ2-2, with a weak D call TRBD2 (6 bases). The germline V and J ends were trimmed by 1 base and 0 bases, with 12 bases remaining between them. Germline CDR1 SNHLY, CDR2 FYNNEI. The CDR3 spans 17 residues. This CDR3 reads CASSEVNAGTNTGELFF. In DNA form, the CDR3 reads TGTGCCAGCAGTGAAGTAAACGCGGGGACGAACACCGGGGAGCTGTTTTTT.

In its sample, this clone was seen a few times. An end of the junction does not agree with germline; a read error may underlie this. The chain recombines TRBV6-5 with TRBJ2-3, with 11 bases matching TRBD2. CDR1 and CDR2 from the germline V gene are MNHEY and SVGAGI. The CDR3 extends over 13 amino acids. In nucleotides, the CDR3 is TGTGCCAGCAGTGACTCGACTAGCGGGGACCTGCATTTT. Protein product: CASSDSTSGDLHF.

The chain combines TRBV6-1 with TRBJ1-5, with 9 nucleotides matching TRBD1. This CDR3 is 16 amino acids long. Germline-derived CDR1 and CDR2 are MNHNS and SASEGT. The junction had 5 bases not matched to a gene; V was cut back by 1 base and J by 4 bases. CDR3 sequence reads: CASSEDRGLVNQPQHF. In DNA form, the CDR3 reads TGTGCCAGCAGTGAAGACAGGGGGCTCGTTAATCAGCCCCAGCATTTT.

The chain joins TRBV30 to TRBJ2-7; D not certain. This CDR3 has 15 amino acids. Between the trimmed V and J ends, which lost 0 bases and 4 bases, there was a span of 16 bases. Germline CDR1 GTSNPN, CDR2 SVGIG (reference sequence). The DNA for the CDR3 is TGTGCCTGGAGTGTCGGCGTGGGGTACAGTTACGAGCAGTACTTC. It encodes CAWSVGVGYSYEQYF.

The genes are TRBV6-5 and TRBJ2-5, with unresolved D. Germline loops: CDR1 MNHEY, CDR2 SVGAGI. The CDR3 runs 13 residues. The V end was cut by 6 bases, the J end by 5 bases, with 13 bases between. The CDR3 bases are TGTGCCAGCAGCCTCAGGTTTTGGGAGACCCAGTACTTC. It is translated as CASSLRFWETQYF.

The chain employs TRBV6-5 and TRBJ1-2; D unclear. The CDR3 extends over 14 amino acids. Trimming took off 5 bases at V and 2 bases at J, with 12 bases between the two ends. Germline assignment: CDR1 MNHEY and CDR2 SVGAGI. CDR3 nucleotides: TGTGCCAGCAGTGCAGCGACACTCAACTATGGCTACACCTTC. Encoded protein: CASSAATLNYGYTF.

Comments on this clone: This same CDR3 is encoded by further DNA sequences in the sample. J is TRBJ2-7 and V is TRBV7-9; D gene unclear. Germline V lookup: CDR1 SEHNR, CDR2 FQNEAQ (reference sequence). The CDR3 length is 13 residues. Trimming cost V 2 bases and J 1 base, with 6 bases left between them. The CDR3 DNA reads as TGTGCCAGCAGCTTACCCTCTTCCTACGAGCAGTACTTC. It codes for CASSLPSSYEQYF.

This sequence joins TRBV5-1 and TRBJ2-1, with D possibly TRBD1 on 5 matching bases. The CDR3 is 18 residues long. Germline CDR1 reads SGHRS; CDR2 reads YFSETQ. V was cut by 3 bases and J by 0 bases, with 19 bases left in between. The CDR3 here is CASSWRRNGQRSYNEQFF. The DNA of the CDR3 is TGCGCCAGCAGCTGGAGAAGAAACGGACAACGCTCCTACAATGAGCAGTTCTTC.

V usage is TRBV11-2 and J usage is TRBJ1-4; 10 bases fit TRBD1. Trimming cost V 5 bases and J 8 bases; bases outside gene matches: 8. Per germline, CDR1 SGHAT and CDR2 FQNNGV. CDR3 size: 15 residues. The CDR3 is CASSKRTGGDEKLFF. The CDR3 DNA reads TGTGCCAGCAGCAAGCGGACAGGGGGAGACGAAAAACTGTTTTTT.

This clone was seen a handful of times. The chain is built from TRBV5-8 and TRBJ1-2; weak D call: TRBD1 (6 bases). The V end was cut by 0 bases, the J end by 5 bases, with 11 bases between. The CDR3 loop spans 14 amino acids. Germline-derived CDR1 and CDR2 are SGHTS and YDEGEE. CDR3 loop: CASSLEGVGYGYTF. In DNA form, the CDR3 reads TGTGCCAGCAGCTTGGAGGGGGTTGGTTATGGCTACACCTTC.

This clone was observed a handful of times. CDR3 coding DNA: TGCGCCAGCAGTCAAGGCCTCGCTTGGGCCCAGTACTTC. Its translation is CASSQGLAWAQYF. The rearrangement joins TRBV23-1 to TRBJ2-5; no clear D gene. TRBV23-1 is marked as an open reading frame, function uncertain. The CDR3 sequence is 13 residues long. Trimming pared 2 bases from V and 9 bases from J, leaving 13 bases between.

The gene calls are TRBV6-5 and TRBJ2-5, with 8 bases identical to TRBD2. In germline, CDR1 is MNHEY, CDR2 SVGAGI. The CDR3 extends over 12 amino acids. The trim removed 6 bases at V and 7 bases at J, leaving 4 bases unmatched. CDR3 in DNA: TGTGCCAGCAGCGCGGCGGGGGGGACCCAGTACTTC. It is translated as CASSAAGGTQYF.

A few counts support this clone. The CDR3 DNA reads as TGTGCCAGCAGCCAAGTACGATACGAGCAGTACTTC. This encodes CASSQVRYEQYF. V gene TRBV14 combines with J gene TRBJ2-7, with D hard to call. Looked up from germline, CDR1 is SGHDN and CDR2 is FVKESK. V was shortened by 1 base and J by 4 bases, with 5 bases between the two germline ends. The CDR3 runs 12 residues.

This clone came up many times. At the DNA level, this CDR3 is encoded by other sequences in the same sample as well. Here the CDR3 reads CAWTVDSPLHF. The CDR3 DNA follows: TGTGCCTGGACCGTGGATTCACCCCTCCACTTT. The J gene is TRBJ1-6, the V gene TRBV30, with D unresolved. In germline, CDR1 is GTSNPN, CDR2 SVGIG (reference sequence). There are 11 residues in the CDR3. V was cut by 4 bases and J by 8 bases, with 6 bases left in between.

Only a few counts were recorded for this clone. V gene TRBV5-1 combines with J gene TRBJ2-1, with D unresolved. V gave up 0 bases and J gave up 8 bases, with 12 bases separating them. The CDR3 sequence is 14 residues long. Germline assignment: CDR1 SGHRS and CDR2 YFSETQ. The CDR3 DNA follows: TGCGCCAGCAGCTTGGTAACCCTCGGAGATGAGCAGTTCTTC. This translates into CASSLVTLGDEQFF.

This clone was picked up a small number of times. The chain employs TRBV30 and TRBJ1-2; D gene uncertain. Germline V gives CDR1 GTSNPN, CDR2 SVGIG (reference sequence). V was shortened by 2 bases and J by 3 bases, with 10 bases between the two germline ends. The CDR3 consists of 13 residues. The CDR3 coding sequence is TGTGCCTGGAGTCCCCAGGAGGACTATGGCTACACCTTC. Its protein product is CAWSPQEDYGYTF.

The chain uses TRBV13 and TRBJ1-1; 9 nucleotides align to TRBD1. CDR1 and CDR2 from the germline V gene are PRHDT and FYEKMQ (reference sequence). CDR3 length: 14 residues. J lost 4 bases, V lost 5 bases, and 5 bases had no gene match. The CDR3 region is CASSLQQGATEAFF. The CDR3 DNA reads TGTGCCAGCAGCCTACAACAGGGGGCCACTGAAGCTTTCTTT.

This clone turned up a few times. CDR3 protein: CSVGPPYEQYF. The CDR3 DNA follows: TGCAGCGTTGGACCTCCCTACGAGCAGTACTTC. The genes are TRBV29-1 and TRBJ2-7; D gene ambiguous. The CDR3 spans 11 residues. The V end was cut by 4 bases, the J end by 2 bases, with 6 bases between. CDR1 SQVTM and CDR2 ANQGSEA come from the germline V gene.

This rearrangement joins TRBV30 to TRBJ1-2; D ambiguous. The ends were cut back, 5 bases at V and 8 bases at J, with 12 bases in the middle. Germline V gene lookup returns CDR1 GTSNPN and CDR2 SVGIG (reference sequence). This CDR3 contains 11 residues. The DNA of the CDR3 is TGTGCCTGGGACCTTCTTAGCGGCTACACCTTC. Its translation: CAWDLLSGYTF.

The chain links TRBV9 to TRBJ2-7; 7 nucleotides agree with TRBD1. The CDR3 is 16 residues long. Per the germline V gene, CDR1 is SGDLS and CDR2 is YYNGEE. V lost 1 base to trimming and J lost 2 bases; unmatched junction nucleotides: 9. In DNA form, the CDR3 reads TGTGCCAGCAGCGTACCGATGGACAGGACCCCCTACGAGCAGTACTTC. Translated, it gives CASSVPMDRTPYEQYF.

The chain has TRBV5-6 and TRBJ2-1; no reliable D call. The CDR3 is 14 residues long. Germline V gene sequence: CDR1 SGHDT, CDR2 YYEEEE. V was shortened by 2 bases and J by 5 bases, with 11 bases between the two germline ends. The CDR3 sequence is CASSFGPEHNEQFF. The CDR3 bases are TGTGCCAGCAGCTTTGGGCCAGAGCACAATGAGCAGTTCTTC.

This clone was seen a handful of times. The chain combines TRBV5-1 with TRBJ2-7, with 9 positions matching TRBD1. This CDR3 contains 14 residues. The germline V gene has CDR1 SGHRS and CDR2 YFSETQ. V lost 3 bases to trimming and J lost 1 base; unmatched junction nucleotides: 2. Here the CDR3 reads CASSYRGLSYEQYF. CDR3 sequence (DNA): TGCGCCAGCAGCTACAGGGGGCTATCCTACGAGCAGTACTTC.

This clone was found a few times. The genes are TRBV5-4 and TRBJ1-1, with D unresolved. Germline V gene sequence: CDR1 SGHNT, CDR2 YYREEE (reference sequence). The CDR3 runs to 12 residues. The V gene lost 3 bases and the J gene lost 5 bases, with 8 bases spanning the gap. The CDR3 region has the DNA TGTGCCAGCAGCTCGGATGCAACTGAAGCTTTCTTT. Its translation is CASSSDATEAFF.

The chain carries TRBV27 and TRBJ2-7, with D possibly being TRBD2 (6 bases). Germline CDR1 MNHEY, CDR2 SMNVEV (reference sequence). V lost 3 bases to trimming and J lost 4 bases, with 22 bases between them. This CDR3 comprises 17 residues. The CDR3 bases are TGTGCCAGCAGTTTGGGGCCAGGTCAGGGACTCACTTACGAGCAGTACTTC. Residues: CASSLGPGQGLTYEQYF.

The rearrangement joins TRBV5-4 to TRBJ2-5, with a possible D match to TRBD1 (6 bases). Germline assignment: CDR1 SGHNT and CDR2 YYREEE (reference sequence). Trimming took off 0 bases at V and 2 bases at J, with 11 bases between the two ends. The CDR3 covers 15 residues. CDR3 residues: CASSLGGPEQETQYF. CDR3 coding DNA: TGTGCCAGCAGCTTGGGGGGGCCGGAGCAAGAGACCCAGTACTTC. The full variable domain, with the rest looked up from reference TRBV5-4 and TRBJ2-5, is ETGVTQSPTHLIKTRGQQVTLRCSSQSGHNTVSWYQQALGQGPQFIFQYYREEENGRGNFPPRFSGLQFPNYSSELNVNALELDDSALYLCASSLGGPEQETQYFGPGTRLLVL.

This clone was seen a single time. This rearrangement joins TRBV27 to TRBJ2-5; 7 bases are shared with TRBD1. Germline V lookup: CDR1 MNHEY, CDR2 SMNVEV (reference sequence). This CDR3 has 14 amino acids. V was clipped by 5 bases and J by 2 bases; unmatched bases: 5. As DNA, the CDR3 is TGTGCCAGCAGTCTCCGGACAGGACAAGAGACCCAGTACTTC. This encodes CASSLRTGQETQYF.

The chain joins TRBV7-2 to TRBJ2-1, with 8 bases matching TRBD2. After removal of 6 bases from V and 9 bases from J, the junction contained 13 bases not matched to a gene. The CDR3 has 15 amino acids. CDR1 and CDR2 (germline): SGHTA, FQGNSA. CDR3: CASSDPGLAGGEQFF. CDR3 DNA sequence: TGTGCCAGCAGTGATCCCGGCCTAGCGGGCGGTGAGCAGTTCTTC.